This T cell receptor beta chain was captured by sequencing in a study of glioma-infiltrating T cells. Notes on the study in general: Non-neoplastic patients had below-expected tissue-blood divergence, while all gliomas exceeded expectation.

CDR1 DFQATT and CDR2 SNEGSKA come from the germline V gene (reference sequence). This CDR3 contains 11 residues. This clonotype was counted only a few times. Its antigen is unknown. A junction boundary mismatches the germline segment, possibly from a read error. Amplification of TCR alpha and beta CDR3 regions from RNA used iRepertoire nested multiplex PCR. Using its own MiXCR run on the multiplex PCR reads, TCRdb lists one record per CDR3 protein. Of under 200,000 distinct CDR3 sequences listed, around 40% are singletons. The specimen was glioma tissue, nonneoplastic brain tissue, or PBMCs (not recorded which). This chain joins TRBV20-1 and TRBJ1-1; no firm D call. The receptor's source is a human donor with low-grade glioma or glioblastoma, undergoing nonglioma brain surgery, or in good health (not recorded which). DNA for the CDR3: TGCAGTGCTAGGGGTAACACTGAAGCCTTATTT. This translates into CSARGNTEALF.